The rows below give T cell receptor beta chains drawn from one sample of a study of blood T cell repertoires in COVID-19. Method: immunoSEQ multiplex PCR; TCRdb's copy keeps in-frame clones and lacks some. There are about 260,000 clones in the sample; about nine tenths occur only once, and around 0.8% lies in the top ten. Sequencing used PBMCs or T cells enriched from blood (not recorded which). Receptors were obtained from a man aged 45-65 years who had been exposed to COVID-19. The CDR3 runs from the conserved cysteine through the conserved F or W. Each record gives: V gene, J gene, CDR3 protein.

TRBV9	TRBJ1-1	CASSPRDTTNTEAFF
TRBV19	TRBJ1-5	CASSIGFGGISNQPQHF
TRBV28	TRBJ1-6	CASSARSVYNSPLHF
TRBV9	TRBJ2-7	CASNTIPGEQYF
TRBV27	TRBJ2-1	CASSQGASYNEQFF
TRBV5-1	TRBJ2-1	CASSPVAGAHNEQFF
TRBV5-5	TRBJ1-2	CASSSQTANYGYTF
TRBV11-3	TRBJ1-2	CASSLTGYGYTF
TRBV11-2	TRBJ1-2	CASSLPGQGAGNYGYTF
TRBV2	TRBJ1-1	CASRRPGTGGEAFF
TRBV16	TRBJ1-4	CASSPRTGEKLFF
TRBV19	TRBJ1-2	CASSIDSLGDYGYTF
TRBV29-1	TRBJ1-4	CSAQDRLGEKLFF
TRBV27	TRBJ1-4	CASGRSLTATNEKLFF
TRBV5-1	TRBJ2-4	CASSPGQGNIQYF
TRBV5-1	TRBJ1-1	CASSLSVGGVTEAFF
TRBV19	TRBJ2-7	CARHLGTGQPRQYF
TRBV19	TRBJ1-2	CASSQGQGGYYGYTF
TRBV29-1	TRBJ2-1	CSARTGTADNEQFF
TRBV29-1	TRBJ2-5	CSVEGGGETQYF
TRBV19	TRBJ1-2	CASSTRDKLYGYTF
TRBV2	TRBJ2-2	CASRTGAYTGELFF
TRBV28	TRBJ1-2	CASSADRGRKGAYGYTF
TRBV9	TRBJ1-2	CASSVDAPTGGFRGYTF
TRBV30	TRBJ1-5	CAGGQNQPQHF
TRBV12-3/TRBV12-4	TRBJ1-2	CASSLTGPYGYTF
TRBV7-6	TRBJ2-2	CASSLGGGEDTGELFF
TRBV5-5	TRBJ2-7	CASSYMTGTGGYEQYF
TRBV11-2	TRBJ1-2	CASSPGHFYGYTF
TRBV19	TRBJ2-1	CASARRLAPVEQFF
TRBV7-3	TRBJ2-5	CASSSQYQETQYF
TRBV13	TRBJ2-3	CASSHPTSGTDTQYF
TRBV9	TRBJ2-1	CASSLPGTSGYNEQFF